What follows is one TCR beta chain and its context. The protocol was immunoSEQ multiplex PCR, while the TCRdb copy is restricted to in-frame clones and leaves out a portion. The sample lists about 170,000 clones; around 82% were seen once. These data belong to a study of blood T cell repertoires in COVID-19. About the research overall: From T cells, B-cell-depleted T cells, or PBMCs came the material, which was cDNA or gDNA.

V shed 5 bases and J shed 7 bases, with 11 bases lying between them. The CDR3 totals 12 residues. The chain uses TRBV12-3 or TRBV12-4 and TRBJ1-2; D is uncertain. This TCR came from a woman aged 40 to 55 with COVID-19, enrolled during active disease. Material: peripheral blood. CDR3 nucleotides: TGTGCCAGCAGTACCCGAAGAGGTGGCTACACCTTC. Protein product: CASSTRRGGYTF.